Each of the 21 T cell receptor beta chains below was sequenced from the same sample in a study of regulatory T cells in long-lasting Graves disease. Investigators prepared the TCR beta libraries by applying iRepertoire HTBI primers and Arm-PCR of CDR3 regions. MiXCR was run by TCRdb on the multiplex PCR reads, yielding one entry per CDR3 protein. The sample lists around 480,000 distinct CDR3 sequences; about 16% were seen once. Stated time point: newly diagnosed GD, antithyroid drugs for less than 3 months. PBMC-extracted RNA yielded the TCR library. Another study also made use of these data, one on T cells in Graves' hyperthyroidism and ophthalmopathy.

The material sequenced was peripheral blood mononuclear cells (PBMCs), taken at new diagnosis, from a patient treated with antithyroid drugs. The source is a man aged 35-49 years with Graves disease.

Many counts were recorded for this clonotype. The V and J genes are TRBV3-1 and TRBJ2-7; no definite D call. V was cut by 2 bases and J by 4 bases, with 3 bases left in between. The CDR3 extends over 11 amino acids. In germline, CDR1 is LGHDT, CDR2 YNNKEL (reference sequence). Here the CDR3 DNA reads TGTGCCAGCAGCCAAAGGTACGAGCAGTACTTC. Protein: CASSQRYEQYF.

This clonotype has more than one count but fewer than ten. The chain carries TRBV7-2 and TRBJ1-1; a possible D gene is TRBD1 (5 bases). Per the germline V gene, CDR1 is SGHTA and CDR2 is FQGNSA. This CDR3 has 16 residues. Trimming shortened V by 4 bases and J by 2 bases, and 17 bases separated the two germline ends. The CDR3 region is CASSSLRRGGNTEAFF. CDR3 sequence (DNA): TGTGCCAGCAGCTCCCTGAGGAGGGGCGGAAACACTGAAGCTTTCTTT.

This clonotype was found many times. The chain has TRBV5-1 and TRBJ2-1; D gene uncertain. The CDR3 is made up of 13 amino acids. The ends were cut back, 0 bases at V and 5 bases at J, with 6 bases in the middle. Germline CDR1 SGHRS, CDR2 YFSETQ. The CDR3 DNA follows: TGCGCCAGCAGCTTGGTACACGACAATGAGCAGTTCTTC. The encoded protein is CASSLVHDNEQFF.

This clonotype was recorded a few times. This chain links TRBV20-1 with TRBJ2-5; TRBD1 agrees at 10 bases. This CDR3 is 15 amino acids long. CDR1 is DFQATT, CDR2 SNEGSKA, per germline (reference sequence). Trimming at V came to 3 bases and at J to 4 bases, leaving 8 bases not matched to a gene. CDR3 sequence (DNA): TGCAGTGCTAGGAACCGGGACAGGGGAACAGAGACCCAGTACTTC. This sequence encodes CSARNRDRGTETQYF.

This clonotype was recorded at least ten times. The chain has TRBV28 and TRBJ1-4; D is ambiguous. The V end was cut by 2 bases, the J end by 7 bases, with 17 bases between. This CDR3 comprises 16 residues. Germline V gene sequence: CDR1 MDHEN, CDR2 SYDVKM. CDR3 coding DNA: TGTGCCAGCAGTTTAACTCTTATCGTAATACGTGAAAAACTGTTTTTT. This translates into CASSLTLIVIREKLFF.

In regard to this clonotype: This may be a read error: a much more frequent sequence differs by one nucleotide. CDR3 sequence reads: CASSSLSGTSTDTQYF. The CDR3 DNA reads as TGTGCCAGCAGTTCCCTCAGTGGGACTAGCACAGATACGCAGTATTTT. The chain employs TRBV28 and TRBJ2-3; D is possibly TRBD2 (6 bases). This CDR3 comprises 16 residues. Trimming left V 4 bases short and J 0 bases short, with 14 bases between. The germline CDR1 and CDR2 sequences are MDHEN and SYDVKM.

The genes are TRBV7-3 and TRBJ2-2; 8 bases are shared with TRBD2. J was trimmed by 6 bases and V by 0 bases; bases with no gene match: 3. The CDR3 is 15 amino acids. Germline V gives CDR1 SGHTA, CDR2 FQGTGA. CDR3 nucleotide sequence: TGTGCCAGCAGCTTAACAAGCGGGGGAGCCGGGGAGCTGTTTTTT. As protein: CASSLTSGGAGELFF.

In its sample, this clonotype was seen many times. The rearrangement links TRBV29-1 to TRBJ2-1; 10 bases align to TRBD2. Germline loops: CDR1 SQVTM, CDR2 ANQGSEA. The junction had 13 bases not matched to a gene; V was cut back by 5 bases and J by 3 bases. The CDR3 length is 17 residues. Written as DNA, the CDR3 is TGCAGCGTTCCAAGAGGACTAGCGGCAAACCTCTACAATGAGCAGTTCTTC. This sequence encodes CSVPRGLAANLYNEQFF.

This clonotype has a handful of counts. This sequence joins TRBV12-3 or TRBV12-4 and TRBJ2-7; D gene uncertain. Trimming left V 5 bases short and J 4 bases short, with 9 bases between. CDR3 size: 12 residues. The CDR3 sequence: CASSPFRYEQYF. CDR3 coding DNA: TGTGCCAGCAGTCCGTTTCGGTACGAGCAGTACTTC.

This clonotype was detected ten times or more. The chain is built from TRBV5-1 and TRBJ2-7, with 9 positions matching TRBD1. V lost 4 bases to trimming and J lost 6 bases; unmatched junction nucleotides: 8. Germline values: CDR1 SGHRS, CDR2 YFSETQ. The CDR3 consists of 14 residues. The CDR3 region has the DNA TGCGCCAGCAGCGCCGGACAGGGGAGGCCCGAGCAGTACTTC. It is translated as CASSAGQGRPEQYF.

In regard to this clonotype: Given a much more abundant clone one base away, this may be a read error. The V gene is TRBV5-1, the J gene TRBJ2-1; TRBD2 aligns across 9 bases. The end of the DNA aligns better with TRBJ2-7, so the J call may be wrong. The CDR3 spans 19 residues. The germline V gene has CDR1 SGHRS and CDR2 YFSETQ. The DNA for the CDR3 is TGCGCCAGCAGCTTGGCCGGTCTAGCGGGAAGGAGCTCCTACAATGAGCAGTACTTC. Translating it yields CASSLAGLAGRSSYNEQYF.

This clonotype occurred many times. CDR3 protein: CASSPGTARLEAFF. CDR3 bases: TGTGCCAGCAGCCCCGGGACAGCAAGACTTGAAGCTTTCTTT. The chain joins TRBV28 to TRBJ1-1; 7 nucleotides match TRBD1. Germline trimming cut 6 bases from V and 7 bases from J; bases unmatched to any gene: 11. The CDR3 loop spans 14 amino acids. CDR1 and CDR2 (germline): MDHEN, SYDVKM.

This clonotype turned up a few times. The V and J genes are TRBV29-1 and TRBJ2-2, with 12 bases matching TRBD2. Germline assignment: CDR1 SQVTM and CDR2 ANQGSEA. The CDR3 is 19 residues long. The J segment lost 6 bases and the V segment lost 7 bases, leaving 21 bases of the junction unmatched. In DNA, the CDR3 is TGCAGCGCCCACCCGACTAGCGGGAGAACTTTGTCTTTCGCCGGGGAGCTGTTTTTT. Amino acid sequence: CSAHPTSGRTLSFAGELFF.

There are many counts of this clonotype. J is TRBJ1-4 and V is TRBV28; D is perhaps TRBD1 (5 bases). The V gene lost 7 bases and the J gene lost 0 bases, with 6 bases spanning the gap. Germline-derived CDR1 and CDR2 are MDHEN and SYDVKM. The length of the CDR3 is 13 residues. The CDR3: CASMTATNEKLFF. The CDR3 DNA follows: TGTGCCAGCATGACAGCAACTAATGAAAAACTGTTTTTT.

DNA of the CDR3: TGCAGTGCTAGAGACGGAGTGGGTGAAAAACTGTTTTTT. This sequence encodes CSARDGVGEKLFF. The chain joins TRBV20-1 to TRBJ1-4, with D uncertain. The ends were cut back, 0 bases at V and 7 bases at J, with 9 bases in the middle. CDR3 length: 13 amino acids. Germline CDR1 DFQATT, CDR2 SNEGSKA (reference sequence).

A word on this clonotype: A read error may account for a junction end that differs from germline. The chain couples TRBV6-5 to TRBJ2-2; D gene ambiguous. Germline values: CDR1 MNHEY, CDR2 SVGAGI. The CDR3 has 12 amino acids. The CDR3 coding sequence is TGTGCCAGCAGATACTACACCGGGGAGCTGTTTTTT. Translating gives CASRYYTGELFF.

As to this clonotype: This could be a read error, since a much larger clone is one nucleotide away. This chain links TRBV18 with TRBJ2-5, with 7 bases identical to TRBD2. The J call may be wrong; the DNA end is better matched by TRBJ2-7. The CDR3 spans 13 residues. The germline V gene has CDR1 KGHSH and CDR2 LQKENI. CDR3 nucleotides: TGTGCCAGCTCACGGGCGGGAGTGGGCGAGCAGTACTTC. Translating it yields CASSRAGVGEQYF.

The rearrangement joins TRBV9 to TRBJ2-1, with TRBD2 matching 13 bases. CDR1 is SGDLS, CDR2 YYNGEE, per germline. With 4 bases clipped from V and 7 bases from J, the junction kept 20 bases outside the gene matches. The CDR3 covers 20 residues. In DNA form, the CDR3 reads TGTGCCAGCAGCCCCCCAACCGGGACTAGCGGGAAGAGGGCCACAAATGAGCAGTTCTTC. Residues: CASSPPTGTSGKRATNEQFF.

The chain combines TRBV2 with TRBJ2-5, with TRBD2 as a possible D gene (6 bases). V dropped 8 bases and J dropped 5 bases, with 15 bases sitting between them. CDR3 length: 13 amino acids. Germline V gene sequence: CDR1 SNHLY, CDR2 FYNNEI. The CDR3: CASALEEGETQYF. The CDR3 DNA reads as TGTGCCAGCGCCCTGGAGGAGGGGGAGACCCAGTACTTC.

This clonotype came up many times. The chain carries TRBV2 and TRBJ2-7; D assignment may be TRBD1 or TRBD2 (5 bases each). The CDR3 length is 13 residues. The V end was cut by 3 bases, the J end by 1 base, with 7 bases between. Looked up from germline, CDR1 is SNHLY and CDR2 is FYNNEI. Here the CDR3 DNA reads TGTGCCAGCAGTGATGGGGGTTCCTACGAGCAGTACTTC. This codes for CASSDGGSYEQYF.

In this sample, this clonotype turned up a few times. The chain is built from TRBV20-1 and TRBJ2-1, with D unresolved. Per the germline V gene, CDR1 is DFQATT and CDR2 is SNEGSKA (reference sequence). Trimming took off 3 bases at V and 0 bases at J, with 12 bases between the two ends. This CDR3 comprises 15 residues. CDR3 residues: CSASLSQSSYNEQFF. DNA of the CDR3: TGCAGTGCTAGTCTCTCCCAAAGCTCCTACAATGAGCAGTTCTTC.